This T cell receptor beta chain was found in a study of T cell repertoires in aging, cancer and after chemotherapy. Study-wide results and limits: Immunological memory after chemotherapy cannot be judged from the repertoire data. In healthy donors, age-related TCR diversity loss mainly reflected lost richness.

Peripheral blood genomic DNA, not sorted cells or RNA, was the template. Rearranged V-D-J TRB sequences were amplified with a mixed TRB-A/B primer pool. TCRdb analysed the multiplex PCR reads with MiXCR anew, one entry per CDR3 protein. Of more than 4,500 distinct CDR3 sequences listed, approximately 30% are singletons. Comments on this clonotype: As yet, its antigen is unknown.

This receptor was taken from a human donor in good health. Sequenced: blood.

CDR3: CASSFQGIYGYTF. DNA of the CDR3: TGTGCCAGCAGTTTCCAGGGGATCTATGGCTACACCTTC. The chain recombines TRBV28 with TRBJ1-2, with a tentative D call TRBD1 (6 bases). This CDR3 is 13 amino acids long. Per the germline V gene, CDR1 is MDHEN and CDR2 is SYDVKM. V dropped 3 bases and J dropped 4 bases, with 9 bases sitting between them.